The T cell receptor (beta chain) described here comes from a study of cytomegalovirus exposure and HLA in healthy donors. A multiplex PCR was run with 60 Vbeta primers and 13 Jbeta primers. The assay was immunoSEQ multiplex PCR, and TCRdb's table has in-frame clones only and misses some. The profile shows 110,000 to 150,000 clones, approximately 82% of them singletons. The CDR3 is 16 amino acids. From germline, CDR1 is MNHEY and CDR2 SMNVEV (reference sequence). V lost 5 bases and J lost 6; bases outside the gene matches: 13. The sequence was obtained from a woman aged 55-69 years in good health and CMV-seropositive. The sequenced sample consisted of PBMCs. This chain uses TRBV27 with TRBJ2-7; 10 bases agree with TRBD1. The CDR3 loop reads CASSPAVGTGVLEQYF. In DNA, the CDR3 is TGTGCCAGCAGTCCAGCGGTCGGGACAGGGGTCCTCGAGCAGTACTTC.